Sequencing of this T cell receptor (beta chain) was carried out in a study of blood T cell repertoires in COVID-19 (TCRdb year 2020). Context from the whole study: Samples covering the acute and convalescent phases of COVID-19 were provided by collaborators in the United States, Italy and Spain. The material from the prospective study consisted of cDNA or gDNA derived from T cells, B-cell-depleted T cells, or PBMCs. Where available, HLA class I and class II types were taken from metadata supplied by the sample provider and were not determined by assay-based typing. Samples came from the ongoing ImmuneRACE study (first 160 participants) plus 1,254 subjects from 6 global collaborators. The dataset comprised deeply sampled blood TCRbeta repertoires from subjects exposed to, actively infected with, or recovered from COVID-19. The repertoires were released in a freely available public database intended as a resource for research on the immune response to SARS-CoV-2. Nearly every sample came with metadata listing a de-identified subject ID, COVID-19 status, age in years and sex.

The immunoSEQ Assay, a bias-controlled multiplex PCR, was used to amplify TCRbeta CDR3 regions from genomic DNA. The authors processed their data as follows. The number of nucleated cells in each sample was estimated by amplification of reference gene primers within the assay. To quantify the absolute abundance of each unique TCRbeta CDR3 rearrangement, sequence reads were collapsed and filtered. For each sample, productive Simpson clonality was calculated as the square root of Simpson's diversity index over productive rearrangements. Not all clones reach the TCRdb copy of this immuneACCESS table, which keeps in-frame sequences only. Checked studies attribute under half of the gap to unresolved V genes and leave the rest unexplained. V and J calls and clone size are those listed in that table; D and trimming were worked out from the DNA. The sample contains tens of thousands of clones, roughly nine tenths of them found a single time. About 4.3% of the sample is held by the ten biggest clonotypes.

Whole blood was collected in K2EDTA tubes by collaborating institutions according to the institutions' own protocols. For TCRbeta analysis, collaborator samples were shipped as frozen whole blood, as isolated PBMCs, or as DNA extracted from either sample type. General conclusions and limits of the study: The amount of clinical and demographic metadata varied by source and participant and was provided uncurated.

About this clone: No cognate antigen has been identified for it. No much larger clone is present one base from it, and per-base qualities are unavailable.

From a lookup of the germline V gene (reference sequence), CDR1 and CDR2 are LGHDT and YNNKEL. There are 14 amino acids in the CDR3, from cysteine to phenylalanine inclusive. Only CDR3 DNA is held: 42 bases, read in frame from base 1. V loses 1 base of germline sequence and J loses 1 base, and the interval between the two ends is 5 bases. The origin of this receptor is a man in his fifties or sixties with active COVID-19. The rearranged chain carries TRBV3-1 (or the pseudogene TRBV3-2) and TRBJ1-5; there is no confident call for the D gene. Sequenced input: peripheral blood. The sequenced DNA is TGTGCCAGCAGCCAAGGGCAGAGCAATCAGCCCCAGCATTTT. Its protein is CASSQGQSNQPQHF.